This note documents a single TCR beta chain sequence. Its cognate antigen is unknown. These data are taken from a study of blood T cells in healthy people across ages. General observations from the study: TCR beta diversity tracked closely with naive T cell percentage. The lack of PBMC sorting stopped any conclusive naive versus antigen-experienced comparison.

Using a J-beta primer mix together with a sample-barcoded 5' primer, a second PCR was run for about 6 to 11 cycles. Each cDNA molecule received a tag from a template-switch adaptor that had 12 random nucleotides. Every individual sample yielded 2.5 million or more paired-end reads (each containing CDR3). TCRdb itself ran the 5' RACE reads through MiXCR, one entry per CDR3 protein. The sample consists of about 1,400,000 distinct CDR3 sequences, 42% of them appearing once. Trimming cost V 3 bases and J 2 bases, with 20 bases left between them. Per the germline V gene, CDR1 is DFQATT and CDR2 is SNEGSKA (reference sequence). The CDR3 has 16 amino acids.

The chain links TRBV20-1 to TRBJ2-7; D remains ambiguous. The sequenced sample was blood. The source is a woman aged 18-29 years in good health. CDR3: CSASSSGRGFTYEQYF. The CDR3, as DNA: TGCAGTGCTAGTTCGTCTGGACGCGGTTTCACCTACGAGCAGTACTTC.